This T cell receptor beta chain was sequenced in a study of response to subunit inactivated influenza vaccine (dated by TCRdb to 2016 to 2019). For the study in its entirety: To follow how T cells responded to a trivalent subunit inactivated influenza vaccine, the researchers relied on deep quantitative profiling of the T cell receptor repertoire.

Details on this clonotype: No cognate antigen has been identified for it. The sample holds no much larger clone one base away, and base qualities are not on file.

Broader findings and caveats from the paper: According to the authors, only a limited number of new T cells may be recruited by each seasonal influenza vaccination.

CDR1 and CDR2, looked up from the germline V gene (reference sequence), are LNHNV and YYDKDF. Relative to germline, V is 1 base shorter and J is 7 bases shorter, with 14 bases between their ends. The CDR3, from cysteine to phenylalanine, totals 15 residues. Just the 45-base CDR3 DNA is kept, in frame starting at base 1. The receptor library was made with RT-PCR. The sequencing machine was an Illumina HiSeq 2500. Using fastp trimming at Q25 and MiXCR clonotype assembly, TCRdb reanalyzed the public sequencing data and kept in-frame beta chains. Here each entry gathers all rows of one CDR3 protein and keeps the most common genes and DNA. In this sample the table shows under 800,000 distinct CDR3 sequences, approximately 15% of which occur a single time. The ten largest clones represent around 6.5% of the sample.

The receptor's source is a man over 45 who received an inactivated influenza vaccine. Donor details come from another sample of the same person, matched by shared clones. The sample was PBMCs from blood, taken 14 to 15 days before vaccination. This chain joins TRBV15 to TRBJ1-5; TRBD1 is perhaps the D gene, given 6 matching bases. The CDR3 reads as follows: CATSRGTGSSQPQHF. The DNA is as follows: TGTGCCACCAGCAGAGGTACAGGGTCCTCCCAGCCCCAGCATTTT.